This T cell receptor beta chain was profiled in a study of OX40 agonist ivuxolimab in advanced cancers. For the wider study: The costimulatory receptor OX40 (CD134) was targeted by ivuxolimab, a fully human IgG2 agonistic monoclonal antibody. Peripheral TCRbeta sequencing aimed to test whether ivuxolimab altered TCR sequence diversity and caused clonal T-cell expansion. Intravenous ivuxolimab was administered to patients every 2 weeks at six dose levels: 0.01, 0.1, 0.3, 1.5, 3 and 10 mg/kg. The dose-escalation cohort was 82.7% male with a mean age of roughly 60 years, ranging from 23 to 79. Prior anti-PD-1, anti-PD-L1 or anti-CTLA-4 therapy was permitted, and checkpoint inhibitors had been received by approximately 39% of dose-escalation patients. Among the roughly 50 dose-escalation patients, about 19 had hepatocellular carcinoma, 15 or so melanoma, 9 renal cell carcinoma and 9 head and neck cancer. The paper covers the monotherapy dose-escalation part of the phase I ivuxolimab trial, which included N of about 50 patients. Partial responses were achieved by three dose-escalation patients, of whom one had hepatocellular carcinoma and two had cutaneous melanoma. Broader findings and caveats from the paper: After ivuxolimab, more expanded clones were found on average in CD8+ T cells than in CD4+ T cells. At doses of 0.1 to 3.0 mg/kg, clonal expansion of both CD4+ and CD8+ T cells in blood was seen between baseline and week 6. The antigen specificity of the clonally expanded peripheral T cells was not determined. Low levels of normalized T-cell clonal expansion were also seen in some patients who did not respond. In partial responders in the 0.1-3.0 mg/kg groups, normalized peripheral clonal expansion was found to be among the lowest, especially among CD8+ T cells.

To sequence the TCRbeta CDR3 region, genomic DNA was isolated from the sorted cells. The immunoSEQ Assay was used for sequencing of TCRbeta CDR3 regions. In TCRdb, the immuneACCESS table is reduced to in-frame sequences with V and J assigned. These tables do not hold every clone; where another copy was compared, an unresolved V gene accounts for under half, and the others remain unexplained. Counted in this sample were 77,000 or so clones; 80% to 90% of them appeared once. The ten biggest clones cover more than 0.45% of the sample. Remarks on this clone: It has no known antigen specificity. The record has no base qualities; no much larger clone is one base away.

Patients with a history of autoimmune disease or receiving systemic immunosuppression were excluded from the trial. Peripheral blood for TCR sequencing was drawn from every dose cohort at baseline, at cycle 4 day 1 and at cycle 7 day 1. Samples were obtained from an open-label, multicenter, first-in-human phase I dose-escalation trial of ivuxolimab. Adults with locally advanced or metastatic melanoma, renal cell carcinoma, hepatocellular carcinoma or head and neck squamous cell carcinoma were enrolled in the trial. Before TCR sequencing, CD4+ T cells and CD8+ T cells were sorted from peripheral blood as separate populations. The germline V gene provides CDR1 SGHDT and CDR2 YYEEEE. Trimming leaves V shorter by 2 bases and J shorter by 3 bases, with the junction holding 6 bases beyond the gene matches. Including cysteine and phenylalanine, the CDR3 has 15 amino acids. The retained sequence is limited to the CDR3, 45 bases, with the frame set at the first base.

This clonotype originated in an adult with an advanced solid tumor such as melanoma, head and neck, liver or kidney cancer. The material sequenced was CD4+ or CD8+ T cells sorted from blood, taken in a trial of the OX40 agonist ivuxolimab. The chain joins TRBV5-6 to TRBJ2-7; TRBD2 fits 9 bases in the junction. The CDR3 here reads CASSLPSGAYYEQYF. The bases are TGTGCCAGCAGCTTACCTAGCGGGGCTTACTACGAGCAGTACTTC.